These 12 T cell receptor beta chains came from one sample sequenced in a study of Ad26.COV2.S vaccination and SARS-CoV-2 variants. The treatment was: around 19 received Ad26.COV2.S at low or high dose, single or two shots; 5 received placebo; per-sample allocation not given. At day 63 after the first vaccine or placebo injection, samples were drawn. Libraries were prepared by immunoSEQ multiplex PCR; TCRdb keeps only in-frame clonotypes and omits some of them. The sample lists about 680,000 clones, approximately 88% seen once, with approximately 1.5% in the top ten. The source material was peripheral blood, sampled in a trial of Ad26.COV2.S vaccine versus placebo. The receptors come from a person aged 18-65 years who received the Ad26.COV2.S COVID-19 vaccine or a placebo.

V usage is TRBV5-1 and J usage is TRBJ2-7; 9 bases are shared with TRBD1. V was pared by 4 bases and J by 5 bases, with 7 bases of the junction left unmatched. CDR1 and CDR2 (germline): SGHRS, YFSETQ. This CDR3 is built from 14 residues. The CDR3 DNA follows: TGCGCCAGCAGCCCGGGACAGGGATGGAACGAGCAGTACTTC. The encoded protein is CASSPGQGWNEQYF. The entire variable domain, with the rest obtained from reference TRBV5-1 and TRBJ2-7, is as follows: KAGVTQTPRYLIKTRGQQVTLSCSPISGHRSVSWYQQTPGQGLQFLFEYFSETQRNKGNFPGRFSGRQFSNSRSEMNVSTLELGDSALYLCASSPGQGWNEQYFGPGTRLTVT.

This chain uses TRBV11-3 with TRBJ2-2; D is undetermined. Trimming pared 5 bases from V and 7 bases from J, leaving 8 bases between. Germline loops: CDR1 SGHNT, CDR2 YENEEA. The CDR3 has 12 amino acids. CDR3 DNA: TGTGCCAGCAGCAGGGAAGTCGGGGAGCTGTTTTTT. Translating gives CASSREVGELFF.

CDR3 bases: TGCGCCAGCGGGACCGGACAGGGGAAAGATACGCAGTATTTT. It codes for CASGTGQGKDTQYF. The chain recombines TRBV5-1 with TRBJ2-3; 9 bases match TRBD1. Trimming took 7 bases from V and 5 from J; bases not matched to a gene: 8. Germline CDR1 reads SGHRS; CDR2 reads YFSETQ. The CDR3 totals 14 residues.

This chain uses TRBV21-1 with TRBJ2-3; the D call in the table, TRBD2, was not verified against the DNA. TRBV21-1 counts as a pseudogene. The CDR3 loop spans 11 amino acids. CDR3 coding DNA: TGTGCCAGACTAGGGTCAGATACGCAGTATTTT. Protein sequence: CARLGSDTQYF.

This chain connects TRBV5-5 to TRBJ1-2; no clear D. Germline values: CDR1 SGHKS, CDR2 YYEKEE (reference sequence). The CDR3 spans 15 residues. Trimming stripped 4 bases from V and 4 bases from J, with 17 bases between. CDR3 in DNA: TGTGCCAGCAGCGTCCCGGGCCCGAGCCTCTATGGCTACACCTTC. Protein product: CASSVPGPSLYGYTF. Full variable domain (missing parts from reference TRBV5-5 and TRBJ1-2): DAGVTQSPTHLIKTRGQQVTLRCSPISGHKSVSWYQQVLGQGPQFIFQYYEKEERGRGNFPDRFSARQFPNYSSELNVNALLLGDSALYLCASSVPGPSLYGYTFGSGTRLTVV.

This clone is a singleton in its sample. The V gene is TRBV6-4, the J gene TRBJ2-6, with D possibly being TRBD1 (6 bases). Germline-derived CDR1 and CDR2 are MRHNA and SNTAGT. The CDR3 has 17 amino acids. V shed 3 bases and J shed 0 bases, with 12 bases lying between them. CDR3 DNA sequence: TGTGCCAGCAGTGAGGGGGCACGCATCTCTGGGGCCAACGTCCTGACTTTC. Translation: CASSEGARISGANVLTF.

The rearrangement joins TRBV7-2 to TRBJ2-5; 9 positions agree with TRBD2. Germline V gene data show CDR1 as SGHTA and CDR2 as FQGNSA. V lost 4 bases, J lost 4 bases, and 7 bases stayed unmatched. This CDR3 is 15 amino acids long. The CDR3: CASSSGGRALETQYF. CDR3 DNA sequence: TGTGCCAGCAGCTCAGGCGGGAGGGCCCTAGAGACCCAGTACTTC. Filled out from reference TRBV7-2 and TRBJ2-5, the complete variable domain reads GAGVSQSPSNKVTEKGKDVELRCDPISGHTALYWYRQSLGQGLEFLIYFQGNSAPDKSGLPSDRFSAERTGGSVSTLTIQRTQQEDSAVYLCASSSGGRALETQYFGPGTRLLVL.

V usage is TRBV2 and J usage is TRBJ1-1, with TRBD1 matching over 7 bases. The germline V gene has CDR1 SNHLY and CDR2 FYNNEI. Trimming cost V 7 bases and J 1 base; bases outside gene matches: 3. This CDR3 region has 13 residues. The CDR3: CASTGQANTEAFF. The DNA for the CDR3 is TGTGCCAGCACCGGACAGGCGAACACTGAAGCTTTCTTT.

The chain uses TRBV24-1 and TRBJ2-6; D remains ambiguous. CDR3 length equals 13 residues. Germline CDR1 KGHDR, CDR2 SFDVKD. Trimming shortened V by 6 bases and J by 1 base, and 3 bases separated the two germline ends. CDR3 in amino acids: CATSLSGANVLTF. CDR3 nucleotide sequence: TGTGCCACCAGTCTTTCTGGGGCCAACGTCCTGACTTTC.

This chain joins TRBV7-6 and TRBJ2-1; a possible D gene is TRBD2 (5 bases). The CDR3 totals 13 residues. Trimming shortened V by 1 base and J by 6 bases, and 7 bases separated the two germline ends. CDR1 SGHVS and CDR2 FNYEAQ come from the germline V gene. The CDR3 spells CASSLDRGNEQFF. The CDR3, as DNA: TGTGCCAGCAGCTTAGATCGGGGCAATGAGCAGTTCTTC.

This chain connects TRBV6-5 to TRBJ2-7; possibly TRBD1 for D (5 bases). Germline V lookup: CDR1 MNHEY, CDR2 SVGAGI. V was clipped by 8 bases and J by 3 bases, with 11 bases between them. The CDR3 loop spans 12 amino acids. The CDR3 nucleotides read TGTGCCAGCTTTGGGGCTCTCTACGAGCAGTACTTC. This translates into CASFGALYEQYF.

The gene calls are TRBV6-5 and TRBJ1-6; D gene unclear. The CDR3 covers 15 residues. Trimming removed 2 bases from V and 5 bases from J, with 10 bases in between. CDR1 is MNHEY, CDR2 SVGAGI, per germline. CDR3 sequence: CASSYDGGDNSPLHF. In DNA form, the CDR3 reads TGTGCCAGCAGTTACGATGGTGGAGATAATTCACCCCTCCACTTT.